This is a list of T cell receptor beta chains from one sample in a study of shared T cell receptors in the human thymus. TCRdb's copy holds only in-frame clones and misses some; the assay was immunoSEQ multiplex PCR. The sample has around 730,000 clones, 80% to 90% seen once. In addition, the sample was reused for a study of human thymus T cells.

What was sequenced was thymocytes. These receptors were collected from a girl under three years old with a congenital heart defect. The CDR3 runs from the conserved cysteine through the conserved F or W. D genes are given only for firm matches. Rows give clone size only sometimes, using once, few, many, or a class for an expanded clone.

cdr3_length	j_call	v_call	d_call	clone_size	cdr3_nt	cdr3_aa
14	TRBJ2-5	TRBV7-2	-	-	TGTGCCAGCAGCTCCACAGGGTTGGGAGAGACCCAGTACTTC	CASSSTGLGETQYF
17	TRBJ1-6	TRBV28	-	-	TGTGCCAGCAGTCCCCATGAGGGAAGCTCCTATAATTCACCCCTCCACTTT	CASSPHEGSSYNSPLHF
14	TRBJ2-3	TRBV5-1	-	-	TGCGCCAGCAGCTTAATCGAGCACACAGATACGCAGTATTTT	CASSLIEHTDTQYF
17	TRBJ2-2	TRBV28	-	once	TGTGCCAGCAGCCCGATCAGGGGACGAAAAGGGGCCGGGGAGCTGTTTTTT	CASSPIRGRKGAGELFF
16	TRBJ2-7	TRBV28	TRBD1	-	TGTGCCAGCAGGGACGACCGGACAGGCCAGGCCTACGAGCAGTACTTC	CASRDDRTGQAYEQYF
14	TRBJ1-2	TRBV6-5	-	-	TGTGCCAGCAAGGGGCAGACCCTGAAGAGAGGCTACACCTTC	CASKGQTLKRGYTF
16	TRBJ2-7	TRBV14	TRBD1	few	TGTGCCAGCAGCCCGTCCGCCGGGACAGGGGCGGGGGAGCAGTACTTC	CASSPSAGTGAGEQYF
16	TRBJ2-7	TRBV27	TRBD1	few	TGTGCCAGCAGTTCCTACCGGGACAGGTTATTCTACGAGCAGTACTTC	CASSSYRDRLFYEQYF
17	TRBJ1-2	TRBV5-1	-	-	TGCGCCAGCAGATCGGGGGGCGCCGGGGTAGCTAACTATGGCTACACCTTC	CASRSGGAGVANYGYTF
17	TRBJ2-2	TRBV7-2	-	-	TGTGCCAGCAGCTTCCTCTGGGGAGCGGCGAACACCGGGGAGCTGTTTTTT	CASSFLWGAANTGELFF
14	TRBJ1-1	TRBV18	-	-	TGTGCCAGCTCACCACCAAACATGAACACTGAAGCTTTCTTT	CASSPPNMNTEAFF
12	TRBJ1-1	TRBV29-1	-	few	TGCAGCGCCCGCGACAGAAACACTGAAGCTTTCTTT	CSARDRNTEAFF
14	TRBJ2-7	TRBV5-6	-	-	TGTGCCAGCAGCCCCACCACCAACAGCTACGAGCAGTACTTC	CASSPTTNSYEQYF
11	TRBJ1-2	TRBV6-5	-	-	TGTGCCAGCAGGACACGGCAAGGCTACACCTTC	CASRTRQGYTF
15	TRBJ2-7	TRBV5-1	TRBD1	-	TGCGCCAGTACGTCGATGGACAGGGAACGCTACGAGCAGTACTTC	CASTSMDRERYEQYF
17	TRBJ1-1	TRBV19	TRBD1	-	TGTGCCAGTAGTACGTTAGGGACAGCTAGGGAGAACACTGAAGCTTTCTTT	CASSTLGTARENTEAFF
15	TRBJ1-4	TRBV28	TRBD1	-	TGTGCCAGCAGTCACCGGGACAGGGCGTCTGAAAAACTGTTTTTT	CASSHRDRASEKLFF
16	TRBJ2-7	TRBV5-1	TRBD1	-	TGCGCCAGCAGCCTCCTCCTTAGGACAGGGCGCGACGAGCAGTACTTC	CASSLLLRTGRDEQYF
16	TRBJ1-1	TRBV28	TRBD1	once	TGTGCCAGCAGGGCGACCGACAGGGAGATGAACACTGAAGCTTTCTTT	CASRATDREMNTEAFF
19	TRBJ2-3	TRBV11-3	TRBD2	-	TGTGCCAGCAGCTTAGATGGGGCTAGCGGGGGGACTAGCACAGATACGCAGTATTTT	CASSLDGASGGTSTDTQYF
16	TRBJ2-3	TRBV5-6	-	-	TGTGCCAGCAGCTCGATAAAGACTAGGGACACAGATACGCAGTATTTT	CASSSIKTRDTDTQYF
8	TRBJ2-1	TRBV3-2	-	few	TGTGCCAGGGACAGGCAGTTCTTC	CARDRQFF
16	TRBJ2-3	TRBV18	-	-	TGTGCCAGCTCACACCGGGACTCCCGGACGGAGGATACGCAGTATTTT	CASSHRDSRTEDTQYF
12	TRBJ1-1	TRBV21-1	-	-	TGTGCCAGCAGCTGGGGGCACACTGAAGCTTTCTTT	CASSWGHTEAFF
19	TRBJ2-5	TRBV5-1	TRBD2	-	TGCGCCAGCAGCCGAGGGACTAGCGGGGGCCGGGGGCCCCAAGAGACCCAGTACTTC	CASSRGTSGGRGPQETQYF
14	TRBJ2-7	TRBV7-9	TRBD1	-	TGTGCCAGCAGCCGACAGGGGCAGGGCTACGAGCAGTACTTC	CASSRQGQGYEQYF
15	TRBJ2-7	TRBV9	TRBD2	-	TGTGCCAGCAGCGCGACTAGCGGGGGGCCCTACGAGCAGTACTTC	CASSATSGGPYEQYF
15	TRBJ1-2	TRBV7-2	-	-	TGTGCCAGCAGCTTAGTAGCCAGGGAGGGAACAGGCTACACCTTC	CASSLVAREGTGYTF
12	TRBJ1-1	TRBV28	-	-	TGTGCCAGCAGTTTAACCCCGAGGTTGAGTTTCTTT	CASSLTPRLSFF
13	TRBJ1-2	TRBV10-3	-	-	TGTGCCATCAGTGAGGTTGCGGAGTTCGGCTACACCTTC	CAISEVAEFGYTF
17	TRBJ1-1	TRBV7-4	-	-	TGTGCCAGCAGCTTACACTCTGGGGGGTCATGGGACACTGAAGCTTTCTTT	CASSLHSGGSWDTEAFF
13	TRBJ1-5	TRBV19	-	once	TGTGCCAGTACCATGCACGTGGAGGAACCCCAGCATTTT	CASTMHVEEPQHF
16	TRBJ1-1	TRBV5-1	TRBD1	once	TGCGCCAGCAGCCCAGACAGGGGGCGGGTGAACACTGAAGCTTTCTTT	CASSPDRGRVNTEAFF
12	TRBJ1-2	TRBV2	-	-	TGTGCCAGCAGTAGGCGGGGTGGTGGCTACACCTTC	CASSRRGGGYTF
16	TRBJ1-5	TRBV19	-	-	TGTGCCAGTAGTGGGAATTTGGGGGGAGACGATCAGCCCCAGCATTTT	CASSGNLGGDDQPQHF
15	TRBJ1-4	TRBV28	TRBD1	-	TGTGCCAGCAGTTTCCAGGACAGGGAGGTTGAAAAACTGTTTTTT	CASSFQDREVEKLFF
14	TRBJ1-1	TRBV12-5	-	-	TGTGCTAGTGGTTTGGAAGGGGCGGACACTGAAGCTTTCTTT	CASGLEGADTEAFF
15	TRBJ1-2	TRBV4-1	-	-	TGCGCCAGCTTACCCCGGGGGTCCGAACGCTATGGCTACACCTTC	CASLPRGSERYGYTF
15	TRBJ1-2	TRBV6-1	-	once	TGTGCCAGCAGTGGCCCGGGACACCCGGACTATGGCTACACCTTC	CASSGPGHPDYGYTF
14	TRBJ1-2	TRBV7-2	-	-	TGTGCCAGCAGCTCGCAGGGGTTTAACTATGGCTACACCTTC	CASSSQGFNYGYTF
13	TRBJ1-2	TRBV27	-	-	TGTGCCAGCAGCCGCTACCTTCACTATGGCTACACCTTC	CASSRYLHYGYTF
14	TRBJ2-7	TRBV30	TRBD1	-	TGTGCCTGGAGATTAAACAGGGGGTCCTCCGAGCAGTACTTC	CAWRLNRGSSEQYF
17	TRBJ2-6	TRBV5-6	-	-	TGTGCCAGCAGCTTGCCGGGAACCCGCTCTGGGGCCAACGTCCTGACTTTC	CASSLPGTRSGANVLTF
15	TRBJ2-1	TRBV5-1	-	-	TGCGCCAGCAGCTTGGCGGGGATGTCCTACAATGAGCAGTTCTTC	CASSLAGMSYNEQFF
17	TRBJ1-2	TRBV14	TRBD1	-	TGTGCCAGCAGCCAAGATCCGTGGGACAGGGGGAACTATGGCTACACCTTC	CASSQDPWDRGNYGYTF